The next 27 T cell receptor beta chains were all read from a single sample in a study of tumor-infiltrating lymphocytes in primary liver carcinoma. Unsorted bulk tissue, roughly 19-34 mg of it, served as the source for co-extraction of RNA and DNA. With around 450 ng total RNA as template and a constant-region primer, TCR beta cDNA was made. ARM-PCR was slightly modified, and three nested multiplex PCR rounds with it gave rise to the TCR beta libraries. Investigators reported that the first two PCR rounds, at around 9 cycles each, used TRBV1-TRBV30 forward primers with a C-beta reverse primer. TCRdb redid the calling of the multiplex PCR reads with MiXCR, one entry per CDR3 protein. The sample shows approximately 92,000 distinct CDR3 sequences, around two thirds of them seen only once. The source material was liver tumor tissue from sampling region 5. Subset reported: tumor region T5, tumor centre. The source of these receptors is an older woman with primary liver carcinoma and hepatitis B virus infection.

Worth noting for this clonotype: The germline gene is not matched at one end of the junction; a read error may be the cause. This chain uses TRBV6-5 with TRBJ2-7, with unresolved D. The CDR3 contains 14 residues. The germline gives CDR1 MNHEY, CDR2 SVGAGI. The CDR3 here is CASKTGSLSYERYF. CDR3 nucleotide sequence: TGTGCCAGCAAGACCGGGTCCCTATCCTACGAGCGGTACTTC.

The chain has TRBV6-1 and TRBJ1-2; D gene unclear. V gave up 3 bases and J gave up 8 bases, with 10 bases separating them. This CDR3 spans 12 amino acids. In germline, CDR1 is MNHNS, CDR2 SASEGT. In DNA, the CDR3 is TGTGCCAGCAGTGATTATGCCCAAGGCTACACCTTC. It specifies CASSDYAQGYTF.

In the case of this clonotype: Since the CDR3 does not end with the conserved phenylalanine or tryptophan, this likely comes from a read error. CDR3 DNA: TGCAGCGTTGGGAATGGGGCAAACACTGAAGCTTTCTCT. Its translation is CSVGNGANTEAFS. The chain recombines TRBV29-1 with TRBJ1-1, with D possibly TRBD1 on 5 matching bases. V lost 4 bases to trimming and J lost 2 bases, with 11 bases between them. Germline V gene lookup returns CDR1 SQVTM and CDR2 ANQGSEA. CDR3 length: 13 residues.

Comments on this clonotype: It may be a read error: a sequence one base away is much more abundant. This chain joins TRBV6-2 or TRBV6-3 and TRBJ2-7, with 11 nucleotides matching TRBD2. The CDR3 sequence is 15 residues long. The germline V gene has CDR1 MNHEY and CDR2 SVGEGT. CDR3 loop: CTSRRGLAGTYEQYF. CDR3 nucleotides: TGTACCAGCAGACGAGGACTAGCGGGCACCTACGAGCAGTACTTC.

This clonotype was seen a handful of times. Since a much larger clone is just one base distant, this may be a read error. No conserved phenylalanine or tryptophan is present at the end of the CDR3, so a read error is the likely explanation. The chain has TRBV5-1 and TRBJ2-1, with D unclear. V was trimmed by 4 bases and J by 5 bases, leaving 4 bases between them. CDR1 is SGHRS and CDR2 is YFSETQ in the germline V gene. The length of the CDR3 is 11 residues. As DNA, the CDR3 is TGCGCCAGCAGCCGACACAATGAGCAGTTCTTA. Translated: CASSRHNEQFL.

Points on this clonotype: A clone one base away is much larger, so this may be a read error. The chain has TRBV14 and TRBJ1-1; 10 bases are shared with TRBD1. From germline, CDR1 is SGHDN and CDR2 FVKESK. The CDR3 has 19 amino acids. DNA for the CDR3: TGTGCCAGCAACCAAACCCCGTATTGGACAGGGGGTATAGAAACTGAAGCTTTCTTT. As protein: CASNQTPYWTGGIETEAFF.

V gene TRBV7-8 combines with J gene TRBJ2-1; TRBD2 agrees at 8 bases. The CDR3 loop spans 18 amino acids. The V gene's germline CDR1 is SGHVS and CDR2 FQNEAQ. The trim removed 9 bases at V and 1 base at J, leaving 17 bases unmatched. The DNA for the CDR3 is TGTGCCAGTAGCGTGGAAGTGACGGGGGGGATGTCCTACAATGAGCAGTTCTTC. It codes for CASSVEVTGGMSYNEQFF.

Only a few counts were recorded for this clonotype. The chain couples TRBV7-9 to TRBJ1-1, with D unclear. The CDR3 covers 14 residues. CDR1 and CDR2 (germline): SEHNR, FQNEAQ (reference sequence). Here the CDR3 DNA reads TGTGTCGGCAGGTATAGAGGAATGAACACTGAAGCTTTCTTT. Protein sequence: CVGRYRGMNTEAFF.

Concerning this clonotype: The CDR3 does not end in the conserved phenylalanine or tryptophan, so this is likely a read error. The DNA is left out, because the CDR3 cannot be placed on it with certainty; the CDR3 is given as TCRdb lists it. The V gene is TRBV11-2, the J gene TRBJ2-3. The germline CDR1 and CDR2 sequences are SGHAT and FQNNGV. Both ends counted, the CDR3 spans 13 residues. The CDR3 loop is CASGLDRGDTRYL.

This chain uses TRBV19 with TRBJ1-4; D call uncertain. CDR3 length: 14 residues. V was trimmed by 2 bases and J by 7 bases, leaving 11 bases between them. Germline V CDR1 and CDR2: LNHDA, SQIVND (reference sequence). For the CDR3, the DNA is TGTGCCAGTAGTATAAACGGCGGCTTTGAAAAACTGTTTTTT. Protein product: CASSINGGFEKLFF.

Concerning this clonotype: Its ends do not fully match the called genes, so a read error is possible. The chain couples TRBV11-2 to TRBJ2-2; 10 nucleotides line up with TRBD2. The CDR3 has 16 amino acids. Germline CDR1 is SGHAT and CDR2 is FQNNGV. CDR3 nucleotide sequence: TGTGTCAGCAGCCCCCTCCTAGCGGGAGACACCGGGGAGCTGTCTTTT. It encodes CVSSPLLAGDTGELSF. Looking up the rest from reference TRBV11-2 and TRBJ2-2 gives the full variable domain: EAGVAQSPRYKIIEKRQSVAFWCNPISGHATLYWYQQILGQGPKLLIQFQNNGVVDDSQLPKDRFSAERLKGVDSTLKIQPAKLEDSAVYLCVSSPLLAGDTGELSFGEGSRLTVL.

This clonotype came up many times. J is TRBJ2-1 and V is TRBV6-1; D may correspond to TRBD1 or TRBD2 (5 bases each). Trimming removed 2 bases at V and 5 bases at J, with 10 bases between. The CDR3 is 14 amino acids. Germline-derived CDR1 and CDR2 are MNHNS and SASEGT. The DNA of the CDR3 is TGTGCCAGCAGTGAAACCATGGGGGACAATGAGCAGTTCTTC. Encoded protein: CASSETMGDNEQFF.

Comment on this clonotype: A junction boundary mismatches the germline segment, possibly from a read error. The rearrangement links TRBV5-6 to TRBJ2-7; tentatively, D is TRBD2 (6 bases). CDR1 and CDR2 (germline): SGHDT, YYEEEE. The CDR3 has 15 amino acids. The CDR3 nucleotides read TGTGCCAGCAGCTTCCGCGGGGCAGCATCCTACGAGCAGTATTTC. Amino acids: CASSFRGAASYEQYF.

A word on this clonotype: Lacking the conserved final phenylalanine or tryptophan, this CDR3 likely reflects a read error. The DNA is omitted, as the CDR3 cannot be located on it reliably, and the CDR3 follows TCRdb's listing. The chain couples TRBV12-3 or TRBV12-4 to TRBJ2-5. The CDR3 adds up to 11 amino acids, both ends counted. The CDR3 here is CASNLRKTQHL.

This clonotype is a singleton in its sample. The CDR3 does not end in the conserved phenylalanine or tryptophan, so this is likely a read error. CDR3 sequence reads: CARDPALGAGSGANVLTY. The DNA of the CDR3 is TGTGCGCGAGACCCCGCGCTGGGGGCGGGCTCTGGGGCCAACGTCCTGACTTAC. The chain links TRBV28 to TRBJ2-6; possible D gene TRBD1, 6 bases. The CDR3 loop spans 18 amino acids. Germline assignment: CDR1 MDHEN and CDR2 SYDVKM.

This clonotype was detected ten times or more. The chain joins TRBV7-8 to TRBJ2-5, with D possibly TRBD2 on 7 matching bases. Trimming left V 5 bases short and J 2 bases short, with 18 bases between. Germline V gene data show CDR1 as SGHVS and CDR2 as FQNEAQ. This CDR3 is built from 16 residues. CDR3 sequence: CASSPPGRGPQETQYF. The CDR3 DNA reads TGTGCCAGCAGCCCCCCGGGGCGGGGGCCTCAAGAGACCCAGTACTTC.

With regard to this clonotype: The junction does not match germline at one end; this may be a read error. The genes are TRBV20-1 and TRBJ1-5; TRBD1 might be the D (6 bases). The CDR3 totals 15 residues. In germline, CDR1 is DFQATT, CDR2 SNEGSKA (reference sequence). CDR3 sequence (DNA): TGCAGTGCCCTCCAGGGGCTGGCCAACAATCAGCCACAGCATTTT. Amino acid sequence: CSALQGLANNQPQHF.

This clonotype was observed at least ten times. The chain uses TRBV6-1 and TRBJ2-7; D is perhaps TRBD2 (5 bases). V was shortened by 4 bases and J by 1 base, with 11 bases between the two germline ends. CDR3 length: 14 amino acids. From germline, CDR1 is MNHNS and CDR2 SASEGT. The CDR3 region has the DNA TGTGCCAGCAGTGTAGACTATCTATCCTACGAGCAGTACTTC. This gives the protein CASSVDYLSYEQYF.

With respect to this clonotype: Sequence at one end of the junction differs from germline and may be a read error. The chain recombines TRBV11-2 with TRBJ2-3; D uncertain. The germline gives CDR1 SGHAT, CDR2 FQNNGV. This CDR3 region has 14 residues. Here the CDR3 DNA reads TGTACCAGCAGCATAAACGTACGGTTGGATACGCAGTATTTT. Translated, it gives CTSSINVRLDTQYF.

On this clonotype itself: No conserved phenylalanine or tryptophan is present at the end of the CDR3, so a read error is the likely explanation. The chain carries TRBV2 and TRBJ2-7, with 9 bases that match TRBD1. Germline V gives CDR1 SNHLY, CDR2 FYNNEI. The V and J ends lost 3 bases and 6 bases, in that order; junction bases with no gene match: 3. The CDR3 sequence is 13 residues long. DNA for the CDR3: TGTGCCAGCAGTGAGGGGGGACAGGGCGAGCAGTACTCC. This translates into CASSEGGQGEQYS.

This clonotype has a count of ten or more. The chain couples TRBV6-6 to TRBJ2-5; weak D call: TRBD2 (6 bases). Germline values: CDR1 MNHNY, CDR2 SVGAGI (reference sequence). Trimming cost V 1 base and J 2 bases, with 11 bases left between them. The CDR3 covers 15 residues. CDR3 DNA sequence: TGTGCCAGCAGTTACTACGGGGGTCAGCAAGAGACCCAGTACTTC. Translation gives CASSYYGGQQETQYF.

This clonotype was detected many times. The chain employs TRBV29-1 and TRBJ2-7; the match to TRBD2 covers 7 bases. CDR1 SQVTM and CDR2 ANQGSEA come from the germline V gene. V was pared by 5 bases and J by 3 bases, with 1 base of the junction left unmatched. This CDR3 comprises 11 residues. This chain's CDR3 is CSVWTSYEQYF. CDR3 bases: TGCAGCGTTTGGACTAGCTACGAGCAGTACTTC.

This chain connects TRBV6-1 to TRBJ1-5; maybe TRBD1 (5 bases). The last part of the DNA fits TRBJ2-3 better; the J call may be wrong. Germline CDR1 reads MNHNS; CDR2 reads SASEGT. This CDR3 spans 15 amino acids. CDR3 DNA: TGTGCCAGCAGTGACAGACAGTATAACAATCAGCCCCAGTATTTT. Residues: CASSDRQYNNQPQYF.

About this clonotype itself: Given a much more abundant clone one base away, this may be a read error. The chain employs TRBV28 and TRBJ2-2; maybe TRBD1 (5 bases). Germline V gene lookup returns CDR1 MDHEN and CDR2 SYDVKM. The CDR3 covers 14 residues. The CDR3 protein is CASSDRINIGELFF. The CDR3 nucleotides read TGTGCCAGCAGTGACAGAATTAACATCGGGGAGCTGTTTTTT. Full variable domain (missing parts from reference TRBV28 and TRBJ2-2): DVKVTQSSRYLVKRTGEKVFLECVQDMDHENMFWYRQDPGLGLRLIYFSYDVKMKEKGDIPEGYSVSREKKERFSLILESASTNQTSMYLCASSDRINIGELFFGEGSRLTVL.

The chain combines TRBV11-2 with TRBJ2-3, with D tentatively TRBD2 (6 bases). The CDR3 length is 17 residues. V was trimmed by 1 base and J by 4 bases, leaving 18 bases between them. CDR1 SGHAT and CDR2 FQNNGV come from the germline V gene. CDR3 loop: CASSLGGLPHTSDTQYF. In DNA form, the CDR3 reads TGTGCCAGCAGCTTAGGGGGACTGCCGCACACGTCAGATACGCAGTATTTT.

This clonotype is judged medium-sized (0.01 to 0.1%). V usage is TRBV29-1 and J usage is TRBJ1-1; 9 nucleotides line up with TRBD1. CDR3 length: 13 amino acids. Germline V CDR1 and CDR2: SQVTM, ANQGSEA. The V gene end was trimmed by 6 bases and the J gene end by 3 bases; junction bases not matched to a gene: 5. CDR3 in amino acids: CSVLTGGDTEAFF. The CDR3 DNA reads TGCAGCGTGCTGACAGGGGGTGACACTGAAGCTTTCTTT.

Of note for this clonotype: Germline and junction disagree at one end, which may indicate a read error. The chain combines TRBV29-1 with TRBJ1-2; D gene unclear. The CDR3 spans 13 residues. The germline V gene encodes CDR1 SQVTM and CDR2 ANQGSEA. The CDR3 bases are TGCAGAGTTGATAGGGAAGCTAACTATGGCTACACCTTC. Amino acids: CRVDREANYGYTF.